The subject of this entry is one T cell receptor (beta chain). Its antigen is not known. The missing CDR3 end, 3 residues past where the read stops, is filled in from the germline J gene. Unmatched junction bases numbered 7, after V lost 4 bases and J lost 0 bases. CDR1 is SGHTA, CDR2 FQGTGA, per germline. There are 17 residues in the CDR3. TCR beta CDR3 amplified by multiplex PCR from about 1,100 ng genomic DNA. Data came from immunoSEQ multiplex PCR; TCRdb stores just in-frame clones and leaves some out. The sample data list some 9,800 clones. This sample was taken from a study of T cells in women clearing cervical HPV infection. Study-level background: Case blood was drawn when the lesion was first found; control blood after infection became undetectable.

Study-level results: TRBV6-7 abundance was lower in cases than controls (around 0.1% versus 0.15%).

This rearrangement joins TRBV7-3 to TRBJ2-1; 9 positions match TRBD2. The clonotype comes from a woman between 18 and 69 years old with a cervical HPV16 infection that either progressed to CIN3+ or cleared (not recorded which). Sequencing used blood buffy coat. The covered CDR3 bases are TGTGCCAGCAGCTCCTCTAGCGGGGCAAGCTCCTACAATGAG. As protein: CASSSSSGASSYNE. The CDR3 reads in full as CASSSSSGASSYNEQFF.